One and the same sample provided the 26 T cell receptor beta chains below, sequenced in a study of blood T cells in healthy people across ages. Next came a second PCR, run for about 6 to 12 cycles, which used a sample-barcoded 5' primer along with a J-beta primer mix. Via MiXCR, TCRdb re-called the 5' RACE reads, giving one row per CDR3 protein. The sample carries some 560,000 distinct CDR3 sequences, roughly a quarter recorded once. The same sample was also used in a study of T cells of mothers and their children.

The specimen was blood. The receptor source for this set is a boy between 2 and 10 years old in good health.

This clonotype was counted only a few times. The chain employs TRBV6-2 or TRBV6-3 and TRBJ2-1, with TRBD2 identical over 8 bases. The DNA end is more similar to TRBJ2-7, so the J call may be wrong. CDR3 length: 14 amino acids. Germline V lookup: CDR1 MNHEY, CDR2 SVGEGT. In DNA, the CDR3 is TGTGCCAGCAGCCTAGGACTAGCCATTGGAGAGCAGTACTTC. Amino acid sequence: CASSLGLAIGEQYF.

The chain recombines TRBV9 with TRBJ1-1; D not certain. There are 14 residues in the CDR3. Germline assignment: CDR1 SGDLS and CDR2 YYNGEE. The V end was cut by 0 bases, the J end by 1 base, with 7 bases between. The CDR3 nucleotides are TGTGCCAGCAGCGTAGATATGGCGAACACTGAAGCTTTCTTT. Its protein product is CASSVDMANTEAFF.

The chain links TRBV6-5 to TRBJ1-2, with TRBD1 matching 11 bases. From germline, CDR1 is MNHEY and CDR2 SVGAGI. With 2 bases clipped from V and 3 bases from J, the junction kept 2 bases outside the gene matches. The CDR3 contains 15 residues. Written as DNA, the CDR3 is TGTGCCAGCAGTTACGGGACAGGGGGGCACTATGGCTACACCTTC. Protein product: CASSYGTGGHYGYTF.

The chain combines TRBV25-1 with TRBJ2-3; TRBD2 matches at 15 bases. This CDR3 contains 17 residues. Unmatched junction bases numbered 9, after V lost 6 bases and J lost 5 bases. Germline CDR1 is MGHDK and CDR2 is SYGVNS. CDR3 bases: TGTGCCAGCAGGGGACTAGCGGGGGGCCACGGTGGAGATACGCAGTATTTT. The encoded protein is CASRGLAGGHGGDTQYF.

The gene calls are TRBV19 and TRBJ2-4; D possibly corresponds to TRBD1 (6 bases). V was pared by 0 bases and J by 8 bases, with 14 bases between. The germline V gene encodes CDR1 LNHDA and CDR2 SQIVND (reference sequence). The CDR3 runs 15 residues. CDR3 coding DNA: TGTGCCAGTAGTATAGAGCCTACAGGGATTCACATTCAGTACTTC. Its translation: CASSIEPTGIHIQYF.

This clonotype was detected once. The chain employs TRBV9 and TRBJ2-2, with 10 positions matching TRBD2. Germline CDR1 is SGDLS and CDR2 is YYNGEE. There are 21 residues in the CDR3. After removal of 0 bases from V and 0 bases from J, the junction contained 14 bases not matched to a gene. The CDR3 DNA reads TGTGCCAGCAGCGTAGCTGCGATCTTTACTAGCGGGGTCGCGAACACCGGGGAGCTGTTTTTT. It yields the protein CASSVAAIFTSGVANTGELFF. Full variable domain (outside the CDR3, taken from reference TRBV9 and TRBJ2-2): DSGVTQTPKHLITATGQRVTLRCSPRSGDLSVYWYQQSLDQGLQFLIQYYNGEERAKGNILERFSAQQFPDLHSELNLSSLELGDSALYFCASSVAAIFTSGVANTGELFFGEGSRLTVL.

The CDR3 region has the DNA TGTGCCATCAGTGCCCGCGGTCAGCAGTGGGTCGAGCAGTACTTC. Translating it yields CAISARGQQWVEQYF. The J gene is TRBJ2-5, the V gene TRBV10-3; D is uncertain. The end of the DNA aligns better with TRBJ2-7, so the J call may be wrong. Germline V lookup: CDR1 ENHRY, CDR2 SYGVKD. The CDR3 length is 15 residues.

The table lists this clonotype with a count of one. The chain couples TRBV5-1 to TRBJ2-5, with D unclear. The CDR3 extends over 14 amino acids. The ends were cut back, 0 bases at V and 3 bases at J, with 9 bases in the middle. Germline V gives CDR1 SGHRS, CDR2 YFSETQ. CDR3 in DNA: TGCGCCAGCAGCTTGGAGGCGGTAGAAGAGACCCAGTACTTC. It is translated as CASSLEAVEETQYF.

The chain joins TRBV5-8 to TRBJ1-1; D not certain. Trimming cost V 2 bases and J 0 bases, with 8 bases left between them. CDR1 and CDR2 from the germline V gene are SGHTS and YDEGEE. CDR3 length: 14 amino acids. Here the CDR3 reads CASSFRRLNTEAFF. Written as DNA, the CDR3 is TGTGCCAGCAGCTTCCGGAGGTTGAACACTGAAGCTTTCTTT.

Only a few counts were recorded for this clonotype. The chain links TRBV7-3 to TRBJ2-1, with TRBD2 identical over 11 bases. This CDR3 spans 15 amino acids. CDR1 is SGHTA, CDR2 FQGTGA, per germline. Trimming took 5 bases from V and 8 from J; bases not matched to a gene: 8. The CDR3, as DNA: TGTGCCAGCAGCCCGGGACTAGCGGACAGGGATGAGCAGTTCTTC. It is translated as CASSPGLADRDEQFF.

This clonotype was observed a few times. V and J are TRBV3-1 and TRBJ1-2; D ambiguous. The germline gives CDR1 LGHDT, CDR2 YNNKEL (reference sequence). The CDR3 runs 13 residues. Trimming took 2 bases from V and 4 from J, leaving 8 bases between them. The CDR3 sequence: CASSQPGVYGYTF. CDR3 coding DNA: TGTGCCAGCAGCCAACCGGGAGTCTATGGCTACACCTTC.

This sequence joins TRBV4-3 and TRBJ2-3; no clear D. Between the trimmed V and J ends, which lost 0 bases and 0 bases, there was a span of 7 bases. The CDR3 has 15 residues. Germline V gives CDR1 LGHNA, CDR2 YSLEER. In DNA, the CDR3 is TGCGCCAGCAGCCAAGATTCTTATAGCACAGATACGCAGTATTTT. Protein product: CASSQDSYSTDTQYF.

The chain carries TRBV9 and TRBJ2-5; 15 positions match TRBD2. The end of the DNA fits TRBJ2-1 better, so the J call may be wrong. The CDR3 runs 15 residues. CDR1 is SGDLS and CDR2 is YYNGEE in the germline V gene. The CDR3 loop is CASSPRTSGRVEQFF. CDR3 bases: TGTGCCAGCAGCCCCCGGACTAGCGGGAGGGTTGAGCAGTTCTTC.

The V and J genes are TRBV6-5 and TRBJ2-1; D possibly corresponds to TRBD1 (5 bases). CDR3 length: 11 amino acids. Germline lookup yields CDR1 MNHEY and CDR2 SVGAGI. Trimming removed 7 bases at V and 10 bases at J, with 11 bases between. For the CDR3, the DNA is TGTGCCAGCAAGGGGCAGGGCGAGCAGTTCTTC. Its protein is CASKGQGEQFF.

The table lists this clonotype with a few counts. The chain has TRBV20-1 and TRBJ2-5; 13 positions match TRBD2. The J call may be incorrect, as the DNA end agrees better with TRBJ2-7. The CDR3 sequence is 14 residues long. Looked up from germline, CDR1 is DFQATT and CDR2 is SNEGSKA (reference sequence). Here the CDR3 reads CSASLGLAGFEQYF. The CDR3 DNA is TGCAGTGCTAGTTTGGGACTAGCGGGATTCGAGCAGTACTTC.

The chain has TRBV2 and TRBJ1-4, with D tentatively TRBD1 (5 bases). This CDR3 comprises 15 residues. Germline values: CDR1 SNHLY, CDR2 FYNNEI. V was trimmed by 5 bases and J by 3 bases, leaving 13 bases between them. The CDR3 DNA reads as TGTGCCAGCAGTCCCGACGGGGGTGCTAATGAAAAACTGTTTTTT. Translation: CASSPDGGANEKLFF.

This clonotype was seen more than once but under ten times. The chain recombines TRBV6-2 or TRBV6-3 with TRBJ2-1; the match to TRBD2 covers 7 bases. This CDR3 is 15 amino acids long. The V gene end was trimmed by 5 bases and the J gene end by 0 bases; junction bases not matched to a gene: 4. The germline V gene encodes CDR1 MNHEY and CDR2 SVGEGT. Here the CDR3 DNA reads TGTGCCAGCAGTCCTCGGACTAGCTCCTACAATGAGCAGTTCTTC. This sequence encodes CASSPRTSSYNEQFF.

The chain uses TRBV6-5 and TRBJ2-2; 7 positions agree with TRBD1. The CDR3 is 14 amino acids. Germline V gene sequence: CDR1 MNHEY, CDR2 SVGAGI. J was trimmed by 3 bases and V by 6 bases; bases with no gene match: 4. CDR3 DNA: TGTGCCAGCAGGCGCAGGGGGTACACCGGGGAGCTGTTTTTT. Translated, it gives CASRRRGYTGELFF.

This clonotype showed up just a few times. The chain joins TRBV27 to TRBJ2-7; 8 bases are a match to TRBD1. Germline V gives CDR1 MNHEY, CDR2 SMNVEV (reference sequence). The CDR3 length is 15 residues. V dropped 5 bases and J dropped 3; count of bases not matched to a gene: 9. CDR3 DNA: TGTGCCAGCAGTATGCAGGGGGCTTCCTACTACGAGCAGTACTTC. Translating it yields CASSMQGASYYEQYF.

To note about this clonotype: Germline and junction disagree at one end, which may indicate a read error. The rearrangement uses TRBV24-1 and TRBJ2-1, with 7 bases that match TRBD2. The germline CDR1 and CDR2 sequences are KGHDR and SFDVKD. The CDR3 is 18 amino acids. CDR3 bases: TGTGCCACCAGCGATTTCCCAGGGAGGGGTCTCTCCTACAATGAGCAGTTCTTC. Protein sequence: CATSDFPGRGLSYNEQFF.

The V call is TRBV5-4, the J call TRBJ2-1; D remains unclear. CDR1 and CDR2 from the germline V gene are SGHNT and YYREEE (reference sequence). Trimming took off 4 bases at V and 5 bases at J, with 10 bases between the two ends. The CDR3 has 13 amino acids. The CDR3 coding sequence is TGTGCCAGCAGCACCACTACTAACAATGAGCAGTTCTTC. It yields the protein CASSTTTNNEQFF.

The chain carries TRBV29-1 and TRBJ1-1; a possible D gene is TRBD1 (6 bases). This CDR3 contains 14 residues. V was pared by 2 bases and J by 5 bases, with 15 bases between. The V gene's germline CDR1 is SQVTM and CDR2 ANQGSEA. The CDR3 spells CSVENPGAQTEAFF. In DNA, the CDR3 is TGCAGCGTTGAAAACCCAGGGGCTCAAACTGAAGCTTTCTTT. Variable domain in full (rest from reference TRBV29-1 and TRBJ1-1): SAVISQKPSRDICQRGTSLTIQCQVDSQVTMMFWYRQQPGQSLTLIATANQGSEATYESGFVIDKFPISRPNLTFSTLTVSNMSPEDSSIYLCSVENPGAQTEAFFGQGTRLTVV.

This clonotype was observed a handful of times. The chain employs TRBV6-1 and TRBJ2-5; D gene unclear. Gene TRBJ2-1 matches the end of the DNA better, so the J call may be wrong. Germline-derived CDR1 and CDR2 are MNHNS and SASEGT. The CDR3 loop spans 15 amino acids. CDR3 protein: CASSSDPRALDEQFF. The CDR3 bases are TGTGCCAGCAGTTCGGATCCTAGGGCATTAGATGAGCAGTTCTTC.

The chain combines TRBV12-5 with TRBJ2-1; TRBD2 is a possible D gene (5 bases). Germline values: CDR1 LGHNT, CDR2 FRNRAP. Trimming took off 6 bases at V and 7 bases at J, with 10 bases between the two ends. This CDR3 contains 12 residues. Here the CDR3 reads CASGRDYNEQFF. The DNA of the CDR3 is TGTGCTAGTGGCCGCGACTATAATGAGCAGTTCTTC.

The CDR3, as DNA: TGTGCCAGCAGTGAATGGGCGACAGAGAAAGCTTTCTTT. Protein sequence: CASSEWATEKAFF. The V and J genes are TRBV6-1 and TRBJ1-1; TRBD1 might be the D (5 bases). Germline CDR1 and CDR2: MNHNS and SASEGT. Deletions cut 2 bases from V and 9 bases from J, with 13 bases between. This CDR3 contains 13 residues.

The chain carries TRBV25-1 and TRBJ2-7; D remains unclear. Germline assignment: CDR1 MGHDK and CDR2 SYGVNS. Trimming pared 4 bases from V and 11 bases from J, leaving 15 bases between. The CDR3 length is 12 residues. The CDR3 DNA reads as TGTGCCAGCAGTGGAAGCCCGGGCTATAAGTACTTC. Translating gives CASSGSPGYKYF.